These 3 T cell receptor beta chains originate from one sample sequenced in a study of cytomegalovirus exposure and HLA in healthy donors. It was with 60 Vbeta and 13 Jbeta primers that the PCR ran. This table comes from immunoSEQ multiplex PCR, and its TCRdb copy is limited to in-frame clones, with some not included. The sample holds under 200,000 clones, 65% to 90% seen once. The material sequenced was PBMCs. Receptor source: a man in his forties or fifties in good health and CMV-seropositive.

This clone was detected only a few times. The CDR3 bases are TGTGCCAGCAACGGGGTCTATAATTCACCCCTCCACTTT. As protein: CASNGVYNSPLHF. This chain connects TRBV6-1 to TRBJ1-6, with D uncertain. The V gene lost 7 bases and the J gene lost 3 bases, with 7 bases spanning the gap. Germline V gene sequence: CDR1 MNHNS, CDR2 SASEGT. This CDR3 is 13 amino acids long.

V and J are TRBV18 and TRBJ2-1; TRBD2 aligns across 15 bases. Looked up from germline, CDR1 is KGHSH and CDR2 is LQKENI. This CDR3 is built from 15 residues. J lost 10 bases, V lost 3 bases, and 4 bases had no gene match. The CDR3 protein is CASSPPGLAGGEQFF. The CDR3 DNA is TGTGCCAGCTCACCCCCGGGACTAGCGGGAGGAGAGCAGTTCTTC.

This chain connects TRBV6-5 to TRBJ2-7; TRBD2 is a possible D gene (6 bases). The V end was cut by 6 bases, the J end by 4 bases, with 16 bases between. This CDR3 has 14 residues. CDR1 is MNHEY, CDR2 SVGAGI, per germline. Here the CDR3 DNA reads TGTGCCAGCAGGGCGACCGGGGGACCTTACGAGCAGTACTTC. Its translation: CASRATGGPYEQYF.